This TCR beta chain derives from a study of T cell responses to AZD1222 COVID-19 vaccine. About the research overall: Samples with a second dose at about 4 or about 12 weeks were pooled together. Study-level results: CD4 TCRs associated with vaccination spanned spike, dominating at 160-218 and 743-854. Reportedly, nearly half of unique spike TCRs recognized epitopes outside B.1.351/B.1.1.7 mutations. The donor cohort was predominantly white British with a female majority, and clonal diversity may have been underestimated.

Profiled with immunoSEQ multiplex PCR; TCRdb holds only in-frame clones, not every one. The sample has approximately 110,000 clones, 70% to 85% seen once. The germline gives CDR1 SGDLS, CDR2 YYNGEE. Trimming removed 5 bases at V and 0 bases at J, with 12 bases between. This CDR3 is 15 amino acids long. With respect to this clone: The antigen remains undetermined.

The sample was peripheral blood, taken on day 0 of AZD1222 vaccination. The origin of this receptor is an adult in good health. V and J are TRBV9 and TRBJ1-3; tentative D call: TRBD1 (5 bases). CDR3 in DNA: TGTGCCAGCAGTGCGGGACGGCTCTCTGGAAACACCATATATTTT. Translated: CASSAGRLSGNTIYF.